Listed below are T cell receptor beta chains from one sample, sequenced in a study of shared clonotypes between healthy human individuals. Some clones are missing from TCRdb's copy, which holds only in-frame ones; the method was immunoSEQ multiplex PCR. This table has around 510,000 clones, roughly 95% appearing once. Sequencing was carried out using naive CD4+ T cells sorted from blood. These receptors came from a woman aged 25-40 years in good health. The conserved cysteine and the conserved F or W are not part of the CDR3 here. Fields, in order: CDR3 protein, clone size, J gene, V gene. Clone sizes are given selectively: once, few, many, or a class where the clone is expanded.

CDR3: ASSVGLDRVYGYT
size: once
J: TRBJ1-2
V: TRBV9

CDR3: ASSPRSIQGSGEQY
size: NA
J: TRBJ2-7
V: TRBV18

CDR3: TSSQGLTSGPTYEQY
size: NA
J: TRBJ2-7
V: TRBV1

CDR3: ASSTSGEILEQY
size: NA
J: TRBJ2-7
V: TRBV7-2

CDR3: ASSATGEGDTEAF
size: NA
J: TRBJ1-1
V: TRBV6-5

CDR3: ATSRRTGYTEAF
size: NA
J: TRBJ1-1
V: TRBV15

CDR3: ASSLTLAGEETQY
size: once
J: TRBJ2-5
V: TRBV18

CDR3: ASSEGGKPSR
size: NA
J: TRBJ1-2
V: TRBV2

CDR3: ASSLVGSANQPQH
size: NA
J: TRBJ1-5
V: TRBV5-1

CDR3: ASSFRGQNTEAF
size: NA
J: TRBJ1-1
V: TRBV7-9

CDR3: SVEKRDEGRGYEQY
size: NA
J: TRBJ2-7
V: TRBV29-1

CDR3: ASSLAVRDTSYEQY
size: NA
J: NA
V: TRBV7-8

CDR3: ASSYHSGANVLT
size: NA
J: TRBJ2-6
V: TRBV6-5

CDR3: ASSIQGQGLNQPQH
size: NA
J: TRBJ1-5
V: TRBV19

CDR3: AWNTQIGRLEKLF
size: NA
J: TRBJ1-4
V: TRBV30

CDR3: ASRDRGRTEAF
size: NA
J: TRBJ1-1
V: TRBV28

CDR3: ASSYEAGGPGEQY
size: NA
J: TRBJ2-7
V: TRBV6-5

CDR3: ASSQTSGVVGEQY
size: once
J: TRBJ2-7
V: TRBV4-2

CDR3: ASSLAGTSLNEQF
size: NA
J: TRBJ2-1
V: TRBV27

CDR3: ASAAGNQPQH
size: few
J: TRBJ1-5
V: TRBV2

CDR3: ASRASGAYEQY
size: NA
J: TRBJ2-7
V: TRBV5-1

CDR3: ASSLAPGAAGQPQH
size: NA
J: TRBJ1-5
V: TRBV5-1

CDR3: ASSLGQGYDEQY
size: NA
J: NA
V: TRBV7-9

CDR3: ASSQEAGRTYEQY
size: NA
J: NA
V: TRBV4-1

CDR3: ASSVTGTNEKLF
size: once
J: TRBJ1-4
V: TRBV19

CDR3: ASSLGEVNEQF
size: NA
J: TRBJ2-1
V: TRBV5-1

CDR3: ASSKSGTVGYEQY
size: NA
J: TRBJ2-7
V: TRBV6-1

CDR3: ASSATGTGRIGGYT
size: NA
J: TRBJ1-2
V: TRBV5-1

CDR3: ASSLPGAGSGTEAF
size: NA
J: TRBJ1-1
V: TRBV7-9

CDR3: ASDRQDRSNQPQH
size: NA
J: TRBJ1-5
V: TRBV21-1

CDR3: ASRNPNGNTIY
size: NA
J: TRBJ1-3
V: TRBV28

CDR3: ASSSPGREPYEQY
size: NA
J: TRBJ2-7
V: TRBV28

CDR3: ASSLSQGSYEQY
size: NA
J: NA
V: TRBV5-1

CDR3: ASHNGGRPNEQF
size: NA
J: TRBJ2-1
V: TRBV5-1

CDR3: ASIRDRGVGETQY
size: NA
J: TRBJ2-5
V: TRBV21-1

CDR3: ASSPYLAGKRNEQF
size: NA
J: TRBJ2-1
V: TRBV28

CDR3: ASSLVWYRVGELF
size: once
J: TRBJ2-2
V: TRBV7-8

CDR3: ASSYWTSGSNEQF
size: NA
J: TRBJ2-1
V: TRBV5-1

CDR3: ASSLNRDPTYEQY
size: once
J: TRBJ2-7
V: TRBV5-4

CDR3: ASSKTSGRTYEQY
size: NA
J: TRBJ2-7
V: TRBV21-1

CDR3: ASSQSWIRSEKLF
size: NA
J: TRBJ1-4
V: TRBV2